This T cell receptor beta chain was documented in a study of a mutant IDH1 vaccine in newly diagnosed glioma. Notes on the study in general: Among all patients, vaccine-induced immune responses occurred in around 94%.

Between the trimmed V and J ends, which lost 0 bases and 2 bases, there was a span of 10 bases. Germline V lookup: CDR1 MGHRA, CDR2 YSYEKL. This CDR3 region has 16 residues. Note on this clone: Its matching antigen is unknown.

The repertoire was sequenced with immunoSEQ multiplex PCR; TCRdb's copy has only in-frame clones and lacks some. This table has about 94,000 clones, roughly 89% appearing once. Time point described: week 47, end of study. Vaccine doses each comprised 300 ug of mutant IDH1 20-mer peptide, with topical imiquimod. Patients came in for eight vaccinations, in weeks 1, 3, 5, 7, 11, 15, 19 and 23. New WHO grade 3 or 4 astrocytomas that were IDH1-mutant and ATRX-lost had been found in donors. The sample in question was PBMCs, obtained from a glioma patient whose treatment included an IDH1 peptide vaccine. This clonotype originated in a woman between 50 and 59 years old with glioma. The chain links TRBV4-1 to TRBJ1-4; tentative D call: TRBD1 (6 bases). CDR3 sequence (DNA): TGCGCCAGCAGCCAAGATTGGGGGGCGACTAATGAAAAACTGTTTTTT. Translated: CASSQDWGATNEKLFF.